This T cell receptor (beta chain) originates from a study of identical twins. Only a few counts were recorded for this clonotype. One entry per CDR3 protein, called by TCRdb with MiXCR from the 5' RACE reads. The top ten hold around 1% of the sample, which has some 500,000 distinct CDR3 sequences, approximately 22% seen once. Separately, the same data were catalogued under a study of T cells expressing NK-cell markers.

The sample was CD4+ T cells sorted from blood. The sequence was collected from a woman aged 18-35 years in good health.

CDR3 protein: CASSLTGVFYNSPLHF. The CDR3 bases are TGCGCCAGCAGCCTCACAGGGGTGTTCTATAATTCACCCCTCCACTTT. The rearrangement joins TRBV5-1 to TRBJ1-6, with TRBD1 identical over 7 bases. This CDR3 region has 16 residues. CDR1 is SGHRS and CDR2 is YFSETQ in the germline V gene. With V trimmed by 4 bases and J by 3 bases, 7 bases remained unmatched.